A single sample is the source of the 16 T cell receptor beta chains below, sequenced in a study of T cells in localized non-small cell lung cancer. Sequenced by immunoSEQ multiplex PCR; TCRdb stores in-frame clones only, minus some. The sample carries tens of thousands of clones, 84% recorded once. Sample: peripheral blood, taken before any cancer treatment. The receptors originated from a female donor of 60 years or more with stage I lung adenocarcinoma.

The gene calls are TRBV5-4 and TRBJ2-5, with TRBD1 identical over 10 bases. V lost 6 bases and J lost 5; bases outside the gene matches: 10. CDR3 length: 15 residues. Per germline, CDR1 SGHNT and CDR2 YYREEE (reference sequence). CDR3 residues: CASTLSGQGVETQYF. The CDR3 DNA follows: TGTGCCAGCACTTTATCCGGACAGGGGGTTGAGACCCAGTACTTC. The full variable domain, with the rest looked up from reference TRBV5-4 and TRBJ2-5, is ETGVTQSPTHLIKTRGQQVTLRCSSQSGHNTVSWYQQALGQGPQFIFQYYREEENGRGNFPPRFSGLQFPNYSSELNVNALELDDSALYLCASTLSGQGVETQYFGPGTRLLVL.

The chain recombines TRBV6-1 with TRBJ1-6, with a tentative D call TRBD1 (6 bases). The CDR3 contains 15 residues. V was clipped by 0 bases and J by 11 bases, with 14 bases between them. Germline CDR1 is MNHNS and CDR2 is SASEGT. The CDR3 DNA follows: TGTGCCAGCAGTGAAGCGAGGCAGGGGAGGACACCCCTCCACTTT. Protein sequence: CASSEARQGRTPLHF.

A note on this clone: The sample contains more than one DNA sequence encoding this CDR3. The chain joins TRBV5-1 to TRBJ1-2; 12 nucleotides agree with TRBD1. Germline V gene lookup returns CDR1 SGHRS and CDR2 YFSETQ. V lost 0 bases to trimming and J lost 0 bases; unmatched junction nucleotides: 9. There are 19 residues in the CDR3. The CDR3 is CASSLVGTGGLQANYGYTF. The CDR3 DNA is TGCGCCAGCAGCTTGGTAGGGACAGGGGGCCTACAAGCTAACTATGGCTACACCTTC.

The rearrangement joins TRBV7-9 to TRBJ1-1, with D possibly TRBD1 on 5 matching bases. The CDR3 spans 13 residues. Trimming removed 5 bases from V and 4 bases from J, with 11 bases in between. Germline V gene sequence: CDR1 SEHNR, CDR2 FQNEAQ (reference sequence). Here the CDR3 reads CASSRPGGTEAFF. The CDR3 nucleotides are TGTGCCAGCAGCCGCCCGGGGGGCACTGAAGCTTTCTTT.

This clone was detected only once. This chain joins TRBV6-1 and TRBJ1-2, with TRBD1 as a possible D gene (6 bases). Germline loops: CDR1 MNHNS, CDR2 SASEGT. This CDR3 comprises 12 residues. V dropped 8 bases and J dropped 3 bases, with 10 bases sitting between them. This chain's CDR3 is CASEGVDYGYTF. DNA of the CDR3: TGTGCCAGCGAGGGGGTGGACTATGGCTACACCTTC.

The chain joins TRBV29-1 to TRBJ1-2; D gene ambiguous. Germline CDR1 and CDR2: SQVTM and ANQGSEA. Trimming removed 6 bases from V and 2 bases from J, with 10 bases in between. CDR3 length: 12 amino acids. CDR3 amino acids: CSVGVTNYGYTF. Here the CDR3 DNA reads TGCAGCGTGGGAGTCACGAACTATGGCTACACCTTC.

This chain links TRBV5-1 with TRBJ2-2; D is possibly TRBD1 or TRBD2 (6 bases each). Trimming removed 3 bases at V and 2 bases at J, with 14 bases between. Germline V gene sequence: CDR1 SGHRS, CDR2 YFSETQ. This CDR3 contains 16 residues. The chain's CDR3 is CASSSVSGANTGELFF. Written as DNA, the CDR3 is TGCGCCAGCAGCTCTGTTTCGGGGGCTAACACCGGGGAGCTGTTTTTT.

Here the CDR3 reads CASSGEGVLGPNTEAFF. DNA for the CDR3: TGTGCCAGCAGTGGGGAAGGGGTTTTGGGCCCGAACACTGAAGCTTTCTTT. The J gene is TRBJ1-1, the V gene TRBV28, with D perhaps matching TRBD1 (5 bases). Between the trimmed V and J ends, which lost 5 bases and 1 base, there was a span of 20 bases. The CDR3 consists of 17 residues. Germline V gene data show CDR1 as MDHEN and CDR2 as SYDVKM.

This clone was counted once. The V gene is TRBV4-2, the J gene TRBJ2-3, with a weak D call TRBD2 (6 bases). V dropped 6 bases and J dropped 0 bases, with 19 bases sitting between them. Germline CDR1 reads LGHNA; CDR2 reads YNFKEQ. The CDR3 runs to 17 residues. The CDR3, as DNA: TGTGCCAGCAGACAAATGTTGGGGGGTTTAAGCACAGATACGCAGTATTTT. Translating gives CASRQMLGGLSTDTQYF.

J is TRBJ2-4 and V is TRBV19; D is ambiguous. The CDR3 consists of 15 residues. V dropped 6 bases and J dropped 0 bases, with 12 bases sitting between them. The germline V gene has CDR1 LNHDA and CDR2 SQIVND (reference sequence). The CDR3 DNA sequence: TGTGCCAGTAGGCGACACGAGTTAGCCAAAAACATTCAGTACTTC. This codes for CASRRHELAKNIQYF.

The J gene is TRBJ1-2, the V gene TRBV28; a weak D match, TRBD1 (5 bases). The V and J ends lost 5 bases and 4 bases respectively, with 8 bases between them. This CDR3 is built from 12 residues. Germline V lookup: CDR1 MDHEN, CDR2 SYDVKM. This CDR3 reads CASSQGVYGYTF. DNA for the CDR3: TGTGCCAGCAGTCAGGGAGTCTATGGCTACACCTTC.

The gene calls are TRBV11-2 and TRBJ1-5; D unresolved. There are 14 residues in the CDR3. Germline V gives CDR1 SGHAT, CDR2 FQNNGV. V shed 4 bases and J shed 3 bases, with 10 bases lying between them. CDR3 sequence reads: CASSWMPLNQPQHF. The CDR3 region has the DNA TGTGCCAGCAGCTGGATGCCACTCAATCAGCCCCAGCATTTT.

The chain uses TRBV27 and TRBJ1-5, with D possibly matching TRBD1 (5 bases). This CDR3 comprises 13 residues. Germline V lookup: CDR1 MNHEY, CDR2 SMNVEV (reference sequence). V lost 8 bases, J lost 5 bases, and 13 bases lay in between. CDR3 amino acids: CASSSVGHQPQHF. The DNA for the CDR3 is TGTGCCAGCTCAAGCGTGGGACATCAGCCCCAGCATTTT.

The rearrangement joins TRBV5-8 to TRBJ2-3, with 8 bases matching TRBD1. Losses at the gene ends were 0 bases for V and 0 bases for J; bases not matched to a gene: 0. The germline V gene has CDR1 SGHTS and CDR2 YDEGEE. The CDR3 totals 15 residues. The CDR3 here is CASSLAGGSTDTQYF. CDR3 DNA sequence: TGTGCCAGCAGCTTGGCAGGGGGCAGCACAGATACGCAGTATTTT.

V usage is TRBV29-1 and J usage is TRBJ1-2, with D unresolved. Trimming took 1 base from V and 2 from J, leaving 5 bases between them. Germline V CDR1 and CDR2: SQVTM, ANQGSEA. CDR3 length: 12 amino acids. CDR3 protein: CSVEGTNYGYTF. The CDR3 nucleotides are TGCAGCGTTGAAGGGACGAACTATGGCTACACCTTC.

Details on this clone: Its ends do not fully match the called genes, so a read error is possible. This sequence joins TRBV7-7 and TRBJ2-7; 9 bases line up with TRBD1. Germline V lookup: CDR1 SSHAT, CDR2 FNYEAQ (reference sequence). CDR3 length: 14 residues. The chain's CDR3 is CASSPGTGRNEQYF. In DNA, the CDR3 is TGTGCTAGCAGCCCCGGGACAGGGAGGAACGAGCAGTACTTC.